This T cell receptor (beta chain) appears in the sequencing data of a study of blood T cell repertoires in COVID-19. Turning to the study itself: From the United States, Italy and Spain came samples of acute and convalescent COVID-19. From T cells, B-cell-depleted T cells, or PBMCs came the material, which was cDNA or gDNA.

Per germline, CDR1 MNHNY and CDR2 SVGAGI (reference sequence). The CDR3 extends over 16 amino acids. The V end was cut by 0 bases, the J end by 0 bases, with 11 bases between. The authors' processing: Estimated nucleated cell counts came from reference gene primer amplification. Clones were read by immunoSEQ multiplex PCR, and TCRdb kept only the in-frame ones, dropping some. Clone size and V and J calls were adopted from that table, with D and trimming inferred from the DNA. This table has around 200,000 clones, roughly 80% appearing once. The receptor comes from a middle-aged man who had recovered from COVID-19. Sequenced sample: peripheral blood. The chain recombines TRBV6-6 with TRBJ1-1; D is ambiguous. The CDR3 sequence is CASSYSGGNMNTEAFF. CDR3 sequence (DNA): TGTGCCAGCAGTTACTCTGGCGGAAACATGAACACTGAAGCTTTCTTT.